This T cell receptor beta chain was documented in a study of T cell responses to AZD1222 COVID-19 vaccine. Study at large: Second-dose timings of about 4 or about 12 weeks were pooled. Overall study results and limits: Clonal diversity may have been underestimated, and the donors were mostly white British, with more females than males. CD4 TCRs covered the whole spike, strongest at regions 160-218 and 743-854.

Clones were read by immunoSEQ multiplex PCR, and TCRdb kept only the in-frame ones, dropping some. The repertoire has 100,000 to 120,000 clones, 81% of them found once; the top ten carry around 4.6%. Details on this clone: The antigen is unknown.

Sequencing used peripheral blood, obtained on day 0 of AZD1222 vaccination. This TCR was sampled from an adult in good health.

The CDR3 here is CASRRLSGISGANVLTF. The CDR3 DNA reads as TGTGCCAGTAGAAGGCTGAGCGGTATCTCTGGGGCCAACGTCCTGACTTTC. The chain carries TRBV19 and TRBJ2-6, with D perhaps matching TRBD2 (5 bases). The V and J ends lost 6 bases and 0 bases respectively, with 15 bases between them. Germline V gene sequence: CDR1 LNHDA, CDR2 SQIVND (reference sequence). This CDR3 is 17 amino acids long. Using reference TRBV19 and TRBJ2-6 for the parts outside the CDR3, the full variable domain is DGGITQSPKYLFRKEGQNVTLSCEQNLNHDAMYWYRQDPGQGLRLIYYSQIVNDFQKGDIAEGYSVSREKKESFPLTVTSAQKNPTAFYLCASRRLSGISGANVLTFGAGSRLTVL.